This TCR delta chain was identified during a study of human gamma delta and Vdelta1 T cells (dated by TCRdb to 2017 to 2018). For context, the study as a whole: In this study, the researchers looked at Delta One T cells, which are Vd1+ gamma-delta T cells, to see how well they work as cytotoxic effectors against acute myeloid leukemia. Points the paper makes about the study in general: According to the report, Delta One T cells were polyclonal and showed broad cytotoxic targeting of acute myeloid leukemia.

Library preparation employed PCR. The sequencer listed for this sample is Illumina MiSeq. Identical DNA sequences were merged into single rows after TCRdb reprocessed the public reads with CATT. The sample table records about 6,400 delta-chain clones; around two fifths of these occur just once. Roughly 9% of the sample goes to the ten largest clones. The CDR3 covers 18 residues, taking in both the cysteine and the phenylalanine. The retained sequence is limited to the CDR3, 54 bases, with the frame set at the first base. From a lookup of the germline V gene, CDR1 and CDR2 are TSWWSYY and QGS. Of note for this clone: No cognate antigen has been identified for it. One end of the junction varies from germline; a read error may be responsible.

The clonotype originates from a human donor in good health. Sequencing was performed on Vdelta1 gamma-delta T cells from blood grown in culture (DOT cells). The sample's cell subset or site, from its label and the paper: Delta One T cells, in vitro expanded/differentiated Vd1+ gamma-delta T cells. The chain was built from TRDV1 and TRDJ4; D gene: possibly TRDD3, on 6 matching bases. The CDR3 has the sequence CAPGENNKPGVKTRPLIF. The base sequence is TGTGCTCCTGGGGAAAATAATAAGCCTGGGGTCAAAACCAGACCCCTGATCTTT.